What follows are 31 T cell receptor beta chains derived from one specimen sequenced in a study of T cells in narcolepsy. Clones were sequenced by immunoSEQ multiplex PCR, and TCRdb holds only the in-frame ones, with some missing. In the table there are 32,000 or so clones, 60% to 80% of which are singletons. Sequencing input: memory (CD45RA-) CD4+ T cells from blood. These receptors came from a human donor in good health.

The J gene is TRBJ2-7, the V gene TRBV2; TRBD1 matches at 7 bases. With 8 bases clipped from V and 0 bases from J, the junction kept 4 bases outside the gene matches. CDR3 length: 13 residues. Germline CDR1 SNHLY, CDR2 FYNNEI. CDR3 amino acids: CASQGTVSYEQYF. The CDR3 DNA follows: TGTGCCAGCCAAGGGACAGTCTCCTACGAGCAGTACTTC.

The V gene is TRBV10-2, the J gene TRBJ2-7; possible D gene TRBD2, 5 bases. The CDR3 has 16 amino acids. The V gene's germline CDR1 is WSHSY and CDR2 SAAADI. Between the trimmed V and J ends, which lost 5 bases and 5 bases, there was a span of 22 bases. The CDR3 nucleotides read TGCGCCAGCAGTAAAGATTCGGGGTTAGAAAGGGACGAGCAGTACTTC. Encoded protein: CASSKDSGLERDEQYF.

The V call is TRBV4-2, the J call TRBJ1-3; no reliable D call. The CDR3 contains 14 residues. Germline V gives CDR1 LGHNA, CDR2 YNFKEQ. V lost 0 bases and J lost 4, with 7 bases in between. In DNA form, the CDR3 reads TGTGCCAGCAGCCAAGAATTACTAGGAAACACCATATATTTT. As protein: CASSQELLGNTIYF.

The CDR3 nucleotides are TGTGCCAGCAGAAAAGACCAGGGCGGGACTGAAGCTTTCTTT. Its protein is CASRKDQGGTEAFF. The rearrangement uses TRBV5-4 and TRBJ1-1; TRBD1 might be the D (5 bases). CDR1 is SGHNT, CDR2 YYREEE, per germline (reference sequence). The CDR3 covers 14 residues. V shed 5 bases and J shed 5 bases, with 16 bases lying between them.

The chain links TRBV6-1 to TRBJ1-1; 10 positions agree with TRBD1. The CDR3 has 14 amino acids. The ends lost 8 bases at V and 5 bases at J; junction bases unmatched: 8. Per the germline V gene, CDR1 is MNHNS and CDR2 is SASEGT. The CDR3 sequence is CASEMDRGFTEAFF. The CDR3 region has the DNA TGTGCCAGCGAAATGGACAGGGGGTTTACTGAAGCTTTCTTT.

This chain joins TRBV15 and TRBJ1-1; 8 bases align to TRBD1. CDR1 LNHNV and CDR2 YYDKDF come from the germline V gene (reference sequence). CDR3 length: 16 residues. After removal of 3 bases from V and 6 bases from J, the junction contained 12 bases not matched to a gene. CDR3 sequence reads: CATSRNSNRGSSEAFF. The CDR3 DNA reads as TGTGCCACCAGCAGGAATTCGAACAGGGGGTCTTCTGAAGCTTTCTTT.

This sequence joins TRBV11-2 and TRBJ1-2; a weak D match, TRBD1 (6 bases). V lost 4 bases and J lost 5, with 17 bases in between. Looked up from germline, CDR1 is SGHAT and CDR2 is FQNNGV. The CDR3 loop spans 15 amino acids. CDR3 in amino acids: CASSSLQGKNYGYTF. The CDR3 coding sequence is TGTGCCAGCAGCTCCTTGCAGGGGAAAAATTATGGCTACACCTTC.

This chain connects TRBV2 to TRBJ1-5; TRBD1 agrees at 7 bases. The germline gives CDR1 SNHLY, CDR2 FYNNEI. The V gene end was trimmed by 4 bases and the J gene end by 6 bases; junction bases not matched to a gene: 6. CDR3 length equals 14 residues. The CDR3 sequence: CASSGDSWGQPQHF. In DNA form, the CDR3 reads TGTGCCAGCAGTGGGGACAGCTGGGGTCAGCCCCAGCATTTT.

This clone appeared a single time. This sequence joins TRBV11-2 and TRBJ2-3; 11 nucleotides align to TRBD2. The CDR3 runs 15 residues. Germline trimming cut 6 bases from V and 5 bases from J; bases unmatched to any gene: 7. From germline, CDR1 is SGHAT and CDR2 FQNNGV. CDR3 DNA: TGTGCCAGCAGGGACGCCGGGACTAGCGGAGATACGCAGTATTTT. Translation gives CASRDAGTSGDTQYF.

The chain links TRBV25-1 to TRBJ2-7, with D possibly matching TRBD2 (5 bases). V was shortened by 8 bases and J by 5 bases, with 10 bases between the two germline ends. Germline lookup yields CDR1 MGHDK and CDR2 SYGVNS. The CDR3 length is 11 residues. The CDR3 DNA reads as TGTGCCAGCGCCGGAGGCAACGAGCAGTACTTC. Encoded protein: CASAGGNEQYF.

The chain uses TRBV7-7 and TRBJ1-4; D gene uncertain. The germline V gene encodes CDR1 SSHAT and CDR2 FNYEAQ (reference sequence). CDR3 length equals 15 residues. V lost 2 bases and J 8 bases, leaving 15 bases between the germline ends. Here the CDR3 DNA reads TGTGCCAGCAGCTTACCATGGCCGGGAGTGGAAAAACTGTTTTTT. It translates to CASSLPWPGVEKLFF.

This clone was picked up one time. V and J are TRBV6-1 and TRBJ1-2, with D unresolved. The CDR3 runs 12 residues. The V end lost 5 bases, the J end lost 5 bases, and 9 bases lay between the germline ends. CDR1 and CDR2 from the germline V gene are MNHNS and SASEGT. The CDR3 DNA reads TGTGCCAGCAGTCCCCTTGGGTATGGCTACACCTTC. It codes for CASSPLGYGYTF.

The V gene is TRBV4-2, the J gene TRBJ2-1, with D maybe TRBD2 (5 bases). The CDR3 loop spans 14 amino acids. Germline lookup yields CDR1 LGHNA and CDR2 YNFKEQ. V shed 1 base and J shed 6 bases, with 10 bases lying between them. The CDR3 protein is CASSQASGPNEQFF. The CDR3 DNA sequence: TGTGCCAGCAGCCAAGCGAGCGGACCCAATGAGCAGTTCTTC.

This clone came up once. The CDR3 nucleotides are TGTGCCAGCAGTGAGGCACCATTCTCTGGAAACACCATATATTTT. Translated: CASSEAPFSGNTIYF. The gene calls are TRBV6-1 and TRBJ1-3; D remains ambiguous. V was cut by 3 bases and J by 0 bases, with 9 bases left in between. This CDR3 is 15 amino acids long. Looked up from germline, CDR1 is MNHNS and CDR2 is SASEGT.

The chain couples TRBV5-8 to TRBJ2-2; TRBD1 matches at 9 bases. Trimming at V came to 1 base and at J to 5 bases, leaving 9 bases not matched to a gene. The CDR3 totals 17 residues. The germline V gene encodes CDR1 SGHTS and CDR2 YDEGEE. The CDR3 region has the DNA TGTGCCAGCAGCTTGCGGTGGGGACAGGGAACTACCGGGGAGCTGTTTTTT. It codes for CASSLRWGQGTTGELFF. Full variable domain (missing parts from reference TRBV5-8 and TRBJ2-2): EAGVTQSPTHLIKTRGQQATLRCSPISGHTSVYWYQQALGLGLQFLLWYDEGEERNRGNFPPRFSGRQFPNYSSELNVNALELEDSALYLCASSLRWGQGTTGELFFGEGSRLTVL.

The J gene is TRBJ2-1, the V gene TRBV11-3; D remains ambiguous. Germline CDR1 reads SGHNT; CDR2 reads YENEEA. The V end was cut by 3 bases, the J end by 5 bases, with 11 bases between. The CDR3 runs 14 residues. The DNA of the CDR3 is TGTGCCAGCAGCTTTTTCGGGCGGAACAATGAGCAGTTCTTC. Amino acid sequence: CASSFFGRNNEQFF.

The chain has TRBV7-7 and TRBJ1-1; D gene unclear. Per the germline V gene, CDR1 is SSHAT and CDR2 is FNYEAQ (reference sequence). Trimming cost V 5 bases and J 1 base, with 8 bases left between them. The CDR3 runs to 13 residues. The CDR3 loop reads CASSIGENTEAFF. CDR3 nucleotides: TGTGCCAGCAGCATTGGCGAGAACACTGAAGCTTTCTTT.

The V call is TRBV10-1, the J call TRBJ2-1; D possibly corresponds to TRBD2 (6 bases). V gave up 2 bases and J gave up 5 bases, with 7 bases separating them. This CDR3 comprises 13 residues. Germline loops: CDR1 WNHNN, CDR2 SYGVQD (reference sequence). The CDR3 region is CASSEGLNNEQFF. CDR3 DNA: TGCGCCAGCAGTGAGGGACTAAACAATGAGCAGTTCTTC.

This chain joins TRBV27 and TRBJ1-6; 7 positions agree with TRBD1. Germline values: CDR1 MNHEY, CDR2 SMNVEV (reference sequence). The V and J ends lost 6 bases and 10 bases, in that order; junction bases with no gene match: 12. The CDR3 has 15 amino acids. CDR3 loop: CASRSDRAAGSPLHF. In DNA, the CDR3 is TGTGCCAGCAGATCAGACAGGGCTGCAGGATCACCCCTCCACTTT.

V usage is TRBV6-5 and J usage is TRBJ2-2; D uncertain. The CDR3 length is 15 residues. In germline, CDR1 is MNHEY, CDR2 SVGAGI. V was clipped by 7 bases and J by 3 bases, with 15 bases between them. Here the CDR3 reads CASTKTPFDTGELFF. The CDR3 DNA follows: TGTGCCAGCACGAAGACTCCATTCGACACCGGGGAGCTGTTTTTT.

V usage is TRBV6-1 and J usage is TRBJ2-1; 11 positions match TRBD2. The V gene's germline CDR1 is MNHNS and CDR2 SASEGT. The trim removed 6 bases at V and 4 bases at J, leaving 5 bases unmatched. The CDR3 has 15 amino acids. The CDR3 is CASRETSGGYNEQFF. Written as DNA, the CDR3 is TGTGCCAGCAGAGAAACTAGCGGGGGATACAATGAGCAGTTCTTC.

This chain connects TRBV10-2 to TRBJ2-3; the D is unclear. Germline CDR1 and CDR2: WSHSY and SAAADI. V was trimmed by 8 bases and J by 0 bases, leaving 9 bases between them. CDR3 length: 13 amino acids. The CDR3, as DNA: TGCGCCAGCCGGCCGGCAAGCACAGATACGCAGTATTTT. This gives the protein CASRPASTDTQYF.

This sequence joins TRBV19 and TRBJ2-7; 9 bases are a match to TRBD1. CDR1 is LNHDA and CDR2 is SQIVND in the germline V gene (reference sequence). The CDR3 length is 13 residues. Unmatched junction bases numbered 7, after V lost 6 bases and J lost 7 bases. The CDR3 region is CASRRTGVVEQYF. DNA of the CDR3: TGTGCCAGTAGAAGGACAGGGGTTGTGGAGCAGTACTTC.

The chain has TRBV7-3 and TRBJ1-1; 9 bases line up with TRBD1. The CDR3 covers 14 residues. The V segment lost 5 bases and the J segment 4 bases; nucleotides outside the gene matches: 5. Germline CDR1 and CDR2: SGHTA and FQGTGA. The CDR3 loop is CASSMSGQGTEAFF. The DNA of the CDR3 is TGTGCCAGCAGCATGTCGGGACAGGGCACTGAAGCTTTCTTT.

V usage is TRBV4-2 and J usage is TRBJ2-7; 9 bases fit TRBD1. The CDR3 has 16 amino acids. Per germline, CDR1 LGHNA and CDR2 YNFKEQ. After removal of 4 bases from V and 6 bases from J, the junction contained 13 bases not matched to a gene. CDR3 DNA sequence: TGTGCCAGCAGCCCACTCCGGGACAGGGAGATACGCGAGCAGTACTTC. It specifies CASSPLRDREIREQYF.

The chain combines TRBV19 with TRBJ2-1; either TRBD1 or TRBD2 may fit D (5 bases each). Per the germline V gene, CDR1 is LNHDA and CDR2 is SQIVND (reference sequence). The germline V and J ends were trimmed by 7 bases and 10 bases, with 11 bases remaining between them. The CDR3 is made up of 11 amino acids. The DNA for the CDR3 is TGTGCCAGTACTCGAGGGGTAGAGCAGTTCTTC. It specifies CASTRGVEQFF.

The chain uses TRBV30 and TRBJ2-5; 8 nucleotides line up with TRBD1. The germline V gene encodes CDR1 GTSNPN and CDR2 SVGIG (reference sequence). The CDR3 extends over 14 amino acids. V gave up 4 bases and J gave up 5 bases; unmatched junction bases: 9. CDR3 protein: CAWTGGRGRETQYF. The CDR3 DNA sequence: TGTGCCTGGACAGGTGGCAGGGGGCGGGAGACCCAGTACTTC.

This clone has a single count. The CDR3 loop is CASSLESSGLFTDTQYF. CDR3 bases: TGTGCCAGCAGCTTGGAGTCTAGCGGGTTGTTCACAGATACGCAGTATTTT. The rearrangement joins TRBV5-5 to TRBJ2-3, with 8 bases identical to TRBD2. Germline values: CDR1 SGHKS, CDR2 YYEKEE (reference sequence). Trimming cost V 0 bases and J 2 bases; bases outside gene matches: 8. The CDR3 loop spans 17 amino acids.

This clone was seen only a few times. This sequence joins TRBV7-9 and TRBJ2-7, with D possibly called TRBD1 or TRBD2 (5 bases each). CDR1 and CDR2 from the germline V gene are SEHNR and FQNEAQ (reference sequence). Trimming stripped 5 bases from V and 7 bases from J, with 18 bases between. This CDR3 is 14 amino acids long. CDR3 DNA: TGTGCCAGCAGCCCTAGGGACCTTCGTCTGGAGCAGTACTTC. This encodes CASSPRDLRLEQYF.

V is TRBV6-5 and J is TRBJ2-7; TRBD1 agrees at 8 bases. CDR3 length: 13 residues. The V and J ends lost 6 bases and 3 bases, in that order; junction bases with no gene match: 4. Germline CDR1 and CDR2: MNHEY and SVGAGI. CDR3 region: CASSHGQGYEQYF. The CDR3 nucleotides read TGTGCCAGCAGCCACGGACAGGGCTACGAGCAGTACTTC.

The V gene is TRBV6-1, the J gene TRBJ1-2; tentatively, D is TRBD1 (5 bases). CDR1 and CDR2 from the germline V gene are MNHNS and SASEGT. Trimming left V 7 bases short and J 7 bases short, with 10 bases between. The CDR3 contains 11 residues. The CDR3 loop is CASTQGTGYTF. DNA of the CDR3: TGTGCCAGCACTCAAGGGACTGGCTACACCTTC.